Listed here are 4 T cell receptor beta chains from one sample, sequenced in a study of blood T cell repertoires in COVID-19. Sequenced by immunoSEQ multiplex PCR; TCRdb stores in-frame clones only, minus some. The data show about 280,000 clones, with roughly 90% seen just once and 9.4% held by the top ten. Sequenced: peripheral blood. These receptors all stem from a man aged 18 to 29 with active or convalescent COVID-19.

The V gene is TRBV5-1, the J gene TRBJ2-5, with D possibly matching TRBD1 (6 bases). This CDR3 is 14 amino acids long. Per the germline V gene, CDR1 is SGHRS and CDR2 is YFSETQ. V shed 2 bases and J shed 4 bases, with 12 bases lying between them. This CDR3 reads CASSFTGITETQYF. The CDR3 DNA sequence: TGCGCCAGCAGCTTTACAGGGATTACAGAGACCCAGTACTTC. The variable domain in full, completed from reference TRBV5-1 and TRBJ2-5, reads KAGVTQTPRYLIKTRGQQVTLSCSPISGHRSVSWYQQTPGQGLQFLFEYFSETQRNKGNFPGRFSGRQFSNSRSEMNVSTLELGDSALYLCASSFTGITETQYFGPGTRLLVL.

V is TRBV11-2 and J is TRBJ2-7; D uncertain. Germline CDR1 is SGHAT and CDR2 is FQNNGV. CDR3 length equals 12 residues. Between the trimmed V and J ends, which lost 1 base and 2 bases, there was a span of 3 bases. Here the CDR3 reads CASSLVTYEQYF. CDR3 nucleotides: TGTGCCAGCAGCTTAGTTACCTACGAGCAGTACTTC.

The chain couples TRBV6-1 to TRBJ1-5; TRBD1 agrees at 8 bases. CDR1 is MNHNS, CDR2 SASEGT, per germline. CDR3 length: 14 residues. J lost 6 bases, V lost 11 bases, and 12 bases had no gene match. The CDR3 reads CAARTGTGTQPQHF. The CDR3 nucleotides are TGTGCCGCCAGAACCGGGACAGGCACTCAGCCCCAGCATTTT.

This clone has a single count. The CDR3 DNA sequence: TGTGCCAGCAGTGACTCCTCCGGGGAGCTGTTTTTT. Translated: CASSDSSGELFF. The rearrangement joins TRBV6-4 to TRBJ2-2; no firm D call. CDR1 is MRHNA, CDR2 SNTAGT, per germline. V was pared by 0 bases and J by 6 bases, with 2 bases between. CDR3 size: 12 residues.